Given below is one T cell receptor beta chain in context. Its target is unknown. V lost 3 bases to trimming and J lost 4 bases, with 12 bases between them. CDR3 size: 14 residues. Germline lookup yields CDR1 LGHNA and CDR2 YNFKEQ. This sample is part of a study of T cells after yellow fever vaccination. Study background: The authors prepared low-cell-number fractions using SMART-Seq v4 Ultra Low Input.

A single record per CDR3 protein comes from TCRdb applying MiXCR to the 5' RACE reads. The sample lists 150,000 to 200,000 distinct CDR3 sequences; approximately 6.2% were seen once. Study findings and constraints: Researchers cautioned that FACS-sorted repertoires could harbor abundant clonotypes contaminating from the bulk population.

The rearrangement links TRBV4-2 to TRBJ2-5; no definite D call. The sequenced sample was CD4+ T cells sorted from PBMCs, obtained on the day of the first yellow fever vaccination. The TCR sequence derives from a man younger than 35 who received the YFV17D yellow fever vaccine. Here the CDR3 DNA reads TGTGCCAGCAGCCACAAAGGGCGCCGAGAGACCCAGTACTTC. This sequence encodes CASSHKGRRETQYF.